One sample yielded the 32 T cell receptor beta chains listed below, sequenced in a study of tissue T cells after allogeneic stem cell transplantation. The time point: mouse harvest day 14 after allogeneic transplant. Mouse grafts combined 10^7 T-cell-depleted bone marrow cells with 10^6 splenic CD5+ T cells. The repertoire was sequenced with immunoSEQ multiplex PCR; TCRdb's copy has only in-frame clones and lacks some. Of several thousand clones listed, around 34% are singletons. The sequenced sample consisted of skin. These receptors originate from a female BALB/c mouse given C57BL/6 T cells with graft-versus-host disease after an allogeneic hematopoietic cell transplant.

Points on this clone: Mouse gene names and germline throughout. The CDR3 is cut off 1 residue early in the read; its end comes from the germline J gene. The rearrangement uses TRBV26 and TRBJ1-2, with 7 bases matching TRBD1. V lost 4 bases to trimming and J lost 1 base; unmatched junction nucleotides: 3. The CDR3 spans 14 residues. The germline gives CDR1 KGHPV, CDR2 FQNQEV (reference sequence). CDR3: CASSHRDRNSDYTF. The sequenced part of the CDR3 DNA is TGTGCCAGCAGTCACCGGGACAGAAACTCCGACTACACC.

Worth noting for this clone: Germline and genes here are mouse. The read ends 1 residue shy of where the CDR3 ends; the end is completed using the germline J gene. The V and J genes are TRBV13-1 and TRBJ2-5; 8 bases are a match to TRBD2. CDR3 length equals 16 residues. Germline lookup yields CDR1 NSHNY and CDR2 SYGAGN. Trimming took 2 bases from V and 2 from J; bases not matched to a gene: 7. CDR3 sequence: CASSDLLTGVQDTQYF. Partial CDR3 DNA: TGTGCCAGCAGTGACCTCCTGACTGGGGTCCAAGACACCCAGTAC.

This clone is medium-sized within its sample. The gene names given are mouse names. The read comes to an end 1 residue before the CDR3 does, leaving the germline J gene to fill in the end. The chain links TRBV26 to TRBJ1-3; TRBD1 matches 7 bases. The CDR3 totals 15 residues. Germline CDR1 and CDR2: KGHPV and FQNQEV (reference sequence). The V gene end was trimmed by 4 bases and the J gene end by 3 bases; junction bases not matched to a gene: 6. CDR3 loop: CASSRLTGSGNTLYF. The CDR3 DNA, read in part, is TGTGCCAGCAGTCGTTTGACAGGGAGTGGAAATACGCTCTAT.

Concerning this clone: The gene symbols are mouse symbols. The CDR3 goes on 1 residue after the read ends, and that part is filled in from the germline J gene. The gene calls are TRBV12-1 and TRBJ2-7, with D unresolved. Between the trimmed V and J ends, which lost 0 bases and 7 bases, there was a span of 9 bases. Germline CDR1 and CDR2: SGHSN and HYEKVE. The CDR3 has 12 residues. The CDR3 bases that were read are TGTGCCAGCTCTCTCGATTTAGGGGAACAGTAC. Encoded protein: CASSLDLGEQY. The full CDR3 sequence reads CASSLDLGEQYF.

To note about this clone: Gene and germline names: mouse. The CDR3 region is CASSFGLGGTDTLYF. CDR3 DNA, as far as it was read: TGTGCAAGCAGCTTCGGACTGGGGGGGACTGACACCTTGTAC. The J gene is TRBJ2-4, the V gene TRBV16, with 12 nucleotides matching TRBD2. The CDR3 extends 1 residue past the end of the read, so its final part is completed from the germline J gene. This CDR3 region has 15 residues. The germline CDR1 and CDR2 sequences are SGHSA and FRNQAP. V lost 3 bases, J lost 7 bases, and 5 bases stayed unmatched.

This clone was observed a few times. Gene names and germline match the mouse. The read ends 1 residue early relative to the CDR3; the germline J gene fills the gap. This rearrangement joins TRBV23 to TRBJ2-4; TRBD1 is taken as the D call from the table, unchecked against the DNA. The CDR3 totals 15 residues. The germline V gene has CDR1 KGHTA and CDR2 FQNQQP. The CDR3 loop reads CSSSQSTGWRNTLYF. Partial CDR3 DNA: TGCTCCAGCAGTCAATCAACAGGGTGGCGGAACACCTTGTAC.

This clone is medium-sized by share. Mouse germline and gene names are used. The sequenced fragment ends 1 residue before the CDR3 boundary, so the rest is inferred from the germline J gene. The gene calls are TRBV26 and TRBJ2-7; D is undetermined. The CDR3 spans 13 residues. Trimming shortened V by 3 bases and J by 1 base, and 7 bases separated the two germline ends. Germline V lookup: CDR1 KGHPV, CDR2 FQNQEV (reference sequence). Incomplete CDR3 DNA: TGTGCCAGCAGTCTATCCGGGTCCTATGAACAGTAC. Its translation is CASSLSGSYEQY. The whole CDR3 protein reads CASSLSGSYEQYF.

About this clone itself: The germline and genes are mouse ones. The CDR3 end lies 1 residue beyond the end of the read and is filled in from the germline J gene. This chain connects TRBV16 to TRBJ2-7; 7 bases agree with TRBD1. Germline CDR1 and CDR2: SGHSA and FRNQAP. The CDR3 covers 12 residues. V trimming: 4 bases; J trimming: 4 bases; junction bases outside the gene matches: 1. The sequenced CDR3 bases are TGTGCAAGCAGCTCACAGGGGTATGAACAGTAC. It codes for CASSSQGYEQY. The full CDR3 reads CASSSQGYEQYF.

This clone was found a few times. These gene names are mouse names. The CDR3 end is not reached by the read, which stops 1 residue before it; the germline J gene fills it in. The chain combines TRBV12-1 with TRBJ2-3; D unclear. Trimming took 1 base from V and 0 from J, leaving 7 bases between them. The CDR3 runs 14 residues. The germline CDR1 and CDR2 sequences are SGHSN and HYEKVE. Here the CDR3 reads CASSLTSSAETLYF. The CDR3 bases that were read are TGTGCCAGCTCTCTGACATCTAGTGCAGAAACGCTGTAT.

For this clone: Germline and genes here are mouse. The sequenced fragment ends 1 residue before the CDR3 boundary, so the rest is inferred from the germline J gene. V usage is TRBV26 and J usage is TRBJ2-2; 8 bases fit TRBD2. This CDR3 is built from 14 residues. From germline, CDR1 is KGHPV and CDR2 FQNQEV (reference sequence). The V segment lost 5 bases and the J segment 2 bases; nucleotides outside the gene matches: 1. The CDR3 is CASSGGANTGQLYF. The DNA read from the CDR3 is TGTGCCAGCAGTGGGGGGGCGAACACCGGGCAGCTCTAC.

As regards this clone: The genes and germline here are from mouse. The read terminates 1 residue before the CDR3 end, so the remaining end is supplied by the germline J gene. Other DNA sequences in the same sample also yield this CDR3. This sequence joins TRBV26 and TRBJ2-5; D may be TRBD1 (6 bases). The V and J ends lost 4 bases and 3 bases respectively, with 8 bases between them. CDR3 size: 13 residues. CDR1 is KGHPV and CDR2 is FQNQEV in the germline V gene (reference sequence). CDR3 bases read: TGTGCCAGCAGTCGGCAGGGGCAAGACACCCAGTAC. This sequence encodes CASSRQGQDTQY. The entire CDR3 protein is CASSRQGQDTQYF.

In regard to this clone: Gene names are the mouse ones. From the germline J gene comes the end of the CDR3, since the read stops 1 residue before it. This rearrangement joins TRBV15 to TRBJ2-2, with 8 positions matching TRBD2. This CDR3 has 13 residues. Germline V CDR1 and CDR2: SGHND, FRSKSL. The DNA read from the CDR3 is TGTGCGGGGGGGGCGCCAAACACCGGGCAGCTCTAC. Amino acid sequence: CAGGAPNTGQLY. The CDR3 in its entirety is CAGGAPNTGQLYF.

This clone has just a few counts. The gene names here belong to mouse. The read stops 1 residue short of the end of the CDR3; the missing end is completed from the germline J gene. This chain uses TRBV26 with TRBJ2-1; D uncertain. Trimming pared 1 base from V and 2 bases from J, leaving 3 bases between. This CDR3 has 13 residues. In germline, CDR1 is KGHPV, CDR2 FQNQEV (reference sequence). The sequenced CDR3 bases are TGTGCCAGCAGTCTGTGGCACTATGCTGAGCAGTTC. Residues: CASSLWHYAEQF. The whole CDR3 is CASSLWHYAEQFF. Drawing the rest from reference TRBV26 and TRBJ2-1, the complete variable domain is NSKVIQTPRYLVKGQGQKAKMRCIPEKGHPVVFWYQQNKNNEFKFLINFQNQEVLQQIDMTEKRFSAECPSNSPCSLEIQSSEAGDSALYLCASSLWHYAEQFFGPGTRLTVL.

Details on this clone: Germline and genes here are mouse. The read terminates 1 residue before the CDR3 end, so the remaining end is supplied by the germline J gene. The chain carries TRBV26 and TRBJ1-6; D ambiguous. TRBJ1-6 is an ORF for which the function is uncertain. The germline V and J ends were trimmed by 1 base and 2 bases, with 6 bases remaining between them. CDR3 length: 15 residues. Germline V gene data show CDR1 as KGHPV and CDR2 as FQNQEV (reference sequence). CDR3 DNA, as far as it was read: TGTGCCAGCAGTCTGTTGGGTGCCTATAATTCGCCCCTCTAC. The encoded protein is CASSLLGAYNSPLY. The whole CDR3 reads CASSLLGAYNSPLYF.

Concerning this clone itself: Gene names and germline match the mouse. Read sequence stops 1 residue before the CDR3 end, and the germline J gene provides the missing end. This chain links TRBV19 with TRBJ1-1; the match to TRBD1 covers 8 bases. The CDR3 runs to 15 residues. The germline V gene has CDR1 FNHDT and CDR2 SITEND (reference sequence). Trimming took 1 base from V and 1 from J; bases not matched to a gene: 3. CDR3 residues: CASSIRQGANTEVFF. The covered CDR3 bases are TGTGCCAGCAGTATAAGGCAGGGGGCGAACACAGAAGTCTTC.

Remarks on this clone: Any gene name here is a mouse gene name. The missing CDR3 end, 1 residue past where the read stops, is filled in from the germline J gene. This chain joins TRBV26 and TRBJ1-1, with 9 bases fitting TRBD1. Germline values: CDR1 KGHPV, CDR2 FQNQEV (reference sequence). This CDR3 has 12 amino acids. Trimming removed 6 bases from V and 10 bases from J; junction bases left unmatched: 6. The CDR3 bases that were read are TGTGCCAGCAGCCGGGGACAGGGCCGAGTCTTC. Residues: CASSRGQGRVF. The full CDR3 sequence reads CASSRGQGRVFF.

In regard to this clone: Each gene name is a mouse one. The read ends 1 residue before the CDR3 terminus; that terminus is restored from the germline J gene. The chain is built from TRBV2 and TRBJ1-5; D unclear. This CDR3 is built from 13 residues. Germline-derived CDR1 and CDR2 are LGHNA and YSYQKL. Trimming removed 0 bases from V and 3 bases from J, with 3 bases in between. The part of the CDR3 DNA that was read is TGTGCCAGCAGCCAAGACAGCAACCAGGCTCCGCTT. Translation gives CASSQDSNQAPL. The full CDR3 protein reads CASSQDSNQAPLF. The full variable domain, in which reference TRBV2 and TRBJ1-5 provide the parts outside the CDR3, is DPKIIQKPKYLVAVTGSEKILICEQYLGHNAMYWYRQSAKKPLEFMFSYSYQKLMDNQTASSRFQPQSSKKNHLDLQITALKPDDSATYFCASSQDSNQAPLFGEGTRLSVL.

Note on this clone: Gene names denote mouse genes. The CDR3 is cut off 1 residue early in the read; its end comes from the germline J gene. The chain joins TRBV15 to TRBJ2-1; D ambiguous. Germline V gene sequence: CDR1 SGHND, CDR2 FRSKSL. V was cut by 2 bases and J by 3 bases, with 5 bases left in between. The CDR3 sequence is 13 residues long. The part of the CDR3 DNA that was read is TGTGCCAGCAGTTTAAACACCTATGCTGAGCAGTTC. Translation gives CASSLNTYAEQF. The complete CDR3 protein is CASSLNTYAEQFF.

Note on this clone: Mouse gene names apply. The sequenced fragment ends 1 residue before the CDR3 boundary, so the rest is inferred from the germline J gene. This chain uses TRBV12-2 with TRBJ1-4, with D tentatively TRBD1 (5 bases). V was pared by 0 bases and J by 0 bases, with 7 bases between. The length of the CDR3 is 15 residues. Germline V gives CDR1 SGHLS, CDR2 HYDKME. The CDR3 DNA, read in part, is TGTGCCAGCTCTCTCGGACAATTTTCCAACGAAAGATTATTT. The encoded protein is CASSLGQFSNERLF. The whole CDR3 reads CASSLGQFSNERLFF.

As concerns this clone: The genes and germline here are from mouse. Sequencing ends 1 residue short of the CDR3 end; the germline J gene provides the rest. This sequence joins TRBV26 and TRBJ2-4, with TRBD1 as a possible D gene (7 bases). Germline V gene sequence: CDR1 KGHPV, CDR2 FQNQEV (reference sequence). The ends were cut back, 2 bases at V and 1 base at J, with 13 bases in the middle. This CDR3 has 16 residues. The CDR3 sequence is CASSLLGGGGQNTLYF. The CDR3 DNA, read in part, is TGTGCCAGCAGTCTGCTAGGGGGCGGGGGTCAAAACACCTTGTAC.

This clone came up a few times. Gene names are the mouse ones. The read stops 1 residue short of the end of the CDR3; the missing end is completed from the germline J gene. This rearrangement joins TRBV2 to TRBJ2-5; D remains unclear. The V end lost 0 bases, the J end lost 0 bases, and 7 bases lay between the germline ends. The CDR3 extends over 15 amino acids. The germline CDR1 and CDR2 sequences are LGHNA and YSYQKL. The CDR3: CASSQEQSNQDTQYF. The sequenced part of the CDR3 DNA is TGTGCCAGCAGCCAAGAACAGAGTAACCAAGACACCCAGTAC.

Within the sample, this clone is medium-sized. Here the gene names and germline are mouse. The CDR3 end is not reached by the read, which stops 1 residue before it; the germline J gene fills it in. The chain has TRBV26 and TRBJ1-5; D is undetermined. V was pared by 0 bases and J by 6 bases, with 3 bases between. The germline gives CDR1 KGHPV, CDR2 FQNQEV (reference sequence). There are 12 residues in the CDR3. CDR3 loop: CASSLSGQAPLF. The sequenced CDR3 bases are TGTGCCAGCAGTCTGTCGGGCCAGGCTCCGCTT.

To note about this clone: The listed genes are named as in mouse. The DNA ends 1 residue before the CDR3 does, and the rest of the CDR3 is filled in from the germline J gene. The chain is built from TRBV26 and TRBJ2-2; 8 positions agree with TRBD1. Germline-derived CDR1 and CDR2 are KGHPV and FQNQEV (reference sequence). The ends lost 3 bases at V and 0 bases at J; junction bases unmatched: 0. The CDR3 covers 15 residues. The sequenced part of the CDR3 DNA is TGTGCCAGCAGTCTACAGGGGGCAAACACCGGGCAGCTCTAC. Protein: CASSLQGANTGQLY. The complete CDR3 protein is CASSLQGANTGQLYF. Based on the CDR3 plus reference TRBV26 and TRBJ2-2, the full variable domain is NSKVIQTPRYLVKGQGQKAKMRCIPEKGHPVVFWYQQNKNNEFKFLINFQNQEVLQQIDMTEKRFSAECPSNSPCSLEIQSSEAGDSALYLCASSLQGANTGQLYFGEGSKLTVL.

By sample fraction, this clone is medium-sized. All gene names here are mouse names. The read halts 1 residue ahead of the CDR3 end, with the missing end drawn from the germline J gene. The same CDR3 is also encoded by other DNA sequences in this sample. The gene calls are TRBV26 and TRBJ2-3; D uncertain. V was pared by 4 bases and J by 0 bases, with 2 bases between. Per the germline V gene, CDR1 is KGHPV and CDR2 is FQNQEV (reference sequence). The CDR3 spans 12 residues. The CDR3 reads CASSRSAETLYF. The sequenced CDR3 bases are TGTGCCAGCAGTCGGAGTGCAGAAACGCTGTAT.

On this clone itself: Gene names and germline refer to mouse. The CDR3 end lies 1 residue beyond the end of the read and is filled in from the germline J gene. V is TRBV14 and J is TRBJ2-4; 8 nucleotides match TRBD2. Per the germline V gene, CDR1 is SGHDT and CDR2 is FRDEAV. Trimming took 3 bases from V and 8 from J; bases not matched to a gene: 2. This CDR3 is 12 amino acids long. The sequenced CDR3 bases are TGTGCCAGCAGTTGGGGGGGCGTCACCTTGTAC. This sequence encodes CASSWGGVTLY. Given in full, the CDR3 is CASSWGGVTLYF.

This clone showed up just once. Genes and germline come from the mouse. The CDR3 extends 1 residue past the end of the read, so its final part is completed from the germline J gene. This sequence joins TRBV13-1 and TRBJ2-4; 7 nucleotides line up with TRBD1. V shed 4 bases and J 3 bases; nucleotides not matched to a gene: 2. Per the germline V gene, CDR1 is NSHNY and CDR2 is SYGAGN. The CDR3 is 13 residues long. The part of the CDR3 DNA that was read is TGTGCCAGCAGTCCGGGACAGCAAAACACCTTGTAC. Amino acid sequence: CASSPGQQNTLY. In full, the CDR3 is CASSPGQQNTLYF.

This clone was detected a few times. Germline and genes here are mouse. The CDR3 reads CASSIRVSNERLFF. The CDR3 bases that were read are TGTGCCAGCAGTATCAGAGTTTCCAACGAAAGATTATTT. V gene TRBV26 combines with J gene TRBJ1-4, with no clear D. The CDR3 is cut off 1 residue early in the read; its end comes from the germline J gene. There are 14 residues in the CDR3. Between the trimmed V and J ends, which lost 5 bases and 0 bases, there was a span of 7 bases. CDR1 and CDR2 from the germline V gene are KGHPV and FQNQEV (reference sequence).

Notes on this clone: Gene names and germline match the mouse. Read coverage stops 1 residue before the CDR3 terminus; the germline J gene supplies the remainder. J is TRBJ2-3 and V is TRBV26; TRBD1 matches 8 bases. There are 13 residues in the CDR3. Trimming cost V 4 bases and J 3 bases; bases outside gene matches: 0. CDR1 and CDR2 (germline): KGHPV, FQNQEV (reference sequence). The CDR3 DNA, read in part, is TGTGCCAGCAGTCGACAGGGGGCAGAAACGCTGTAT. Amino acid sequence: CASSRQGAETLY. The entire CDR3 protein reads CASSRQGAETLYF.

With respect to this clone: Genes here carry mouse names. Read coverage stops 1 residue before the CDR3 terminus; the germline J gene supplies the remainder. J is TRBJ2-3 and V is TRBV24; 7 positions match TRBD1. The CDR3 is 15 amino acids. Trimming at V came to 6 bases and at J to 0 bases, leaving 6 bases not matched to a gene. Per germline, CDR1 KGHTA and CDR2 FRNEEI. The CDR3 loop reads CASRRPGQSAETLYF. The sequenced part of the CDR3 DNA is TGTGCCAGCAGGAGACCGGGACAGAGTGCAGAAACGCTGTAT.

This clone was detected only a few times. Genes and germline come from the mouse. Sequencing ends 1 residue short of the CDR3 end; the germline J gene provides the rest. The J gene is TRBJ1-3, the V gene TRBV1, with 7 bases lining up with TRBD1. Unmatched junction bases numbered 5, after V lost 2 bases and J lost 4 bases. Per the germline V gene, CDR1 is NSQYPW and CDR2 is LRSPGD (reference sequence). The CDR3 is made up of 15 amino acids. The CDR3 DNA, read in part, is TGCACCTGCAGTGCATTGAGGGGGCGAGGAAATACGCTCTAT. Translating it yields CTCSALRGRGNTLY. In full, the CDR3 is CTCSALRGRGNTLYF.

On this clone: The germline and genes are mouse ones. The read terminates 1 residue ahead of where the CDR3 ends, so the germline J gene completes it. This chain links TRBV19 with TRBJ2-1; 8 bases are a match to TRBD2. Germline CDR1 and CDR2: FNHDT and SITEND (reference sequence). The CDR3 is 14 residues long. Unmatched junction bases numbered 6, after V lost 5 bases and J lost 5 bases. CDR3 residues: CASSPPGGNAEQFF. Partial CDR3 DNA: TGTGCCAGCAGCCCCCCTGGGGGGAATGCTGAGCAGTTC.

This clone was seen a few times. Each gene name is a mouse one. The read terminates 1 residue before the CDR3 end, so the remaining end is supplied by the germline J gene. This chain uses TRBV13-2 with TRBJ2-7; D unresolved. The CDR3 runs to 12 residues. Per germline, CDR1 NNHNN and CDR2 SYGAGS (reference sequence). Trimming pared 0 bases from V and 7 bases from J, leaving 8 bases between. This CDR3 is CASGDAGWEQYF. The part of the CDR3 DNA that was read is TGTGCCAGCGGTGATGCGGGGTGGGAACAGTAC.